This passage covers 28 T cell receptor beta chains from one sample sequenced in a study of T cells in Graves' hyperthyroidism and ophthalmopathy. Amplification yielded TCR beta CDR3 regions, with RNA transcripts as the source. Carried out on the TCR CDR3, a first-round RT-PCR used the HTBI primer set. In TCRdb, the multiplex PCR reads were re-called with MiXCR into one record per CDR3 protein. The sample shows over 250,000 distinct CDR3 sequences, 17% of them seen only once. The sequencing input was blood. The receptors were sampled from a woman aged 55-70 years with Graves' ophthalmopathy.

This clonotype was seen a few times. The chain links TRBV15 to TRBJ1-3; D gene ambiguous. Trimming stripped 5 bases from V and 0 bases from J, with 17 bases between. The CDR3 length is 17 residues. Germline CDR1 LNHNV, CDR2 YYDKDF (reference sequence). CDR3 bases: TGTGCCACCAGCTCATCGTTCCTCGCGGGCTCTGGAAACACCATATATTTT. This codes for CATSSSFLAGSGNTIYF. The whole variable domain, remainder taken from reference TRBV15 and TRBJ1-3, is DAMVIQNPRYQVTQFGKPVTLSCSQTLNHNVMYWYQQKSSQAPKLLFHYYDKDFNNEADTPDNFQSRRPNTSFCFLDIRSPGLGDTAMYLCATSSSFLAGSGNTIYFGEGSWLTVV.

This clonotype was recorded at least ten times. This chain links TRBV13 with TRBJ1-1; 9 bases line up with TRBD1. The CDR3 has 18 residues. Germline V lookup: CDR1 PRHDT, CDR2 FYEKMQ (reference sequence). V was pared by 0 bases and J by 4 bases, with 12 bases of the junction left unmatched. The CDR3 DNA reads as TGTGCCAGCAGCTTAGGGACCGGGACAGGGAAGGGGAGCACTGAAGCTTTCTTT. Protein sequence: CASSLGTGTGKGSTEAFF.

This clonotype was found many times. The chain has TRBV30 and TRBJ2-3, with D possibly matching TRBD2 (6 bases). Germline values: CDR1 GTSNPN, CDR2 SVGIG (reference sequence). Trimming cost V 2 bases and J 3 bases, with 12 bases left between them. This CDR3 contains 14 residues. The CDR3 region is CAWSYGSSTDTQYF. In DNA, the CDR3 is TGTGCCTGGAGTTACGGGAGCTCAACAGATACGCAGTATTTT.

Ten or more counts support this clonotype. This chain joins TRBV20-1 and TRBJ1-2, with D possibly being TRBD1 (5 bases). The ends were cut back, 6 bases at V and 3 bases at J, with 11 bases in the middle. The CDR3 runs to 12 residues. The germline gives CDR1 DFQATT, CDR2 SNEGSKA (reference sequence). The CDR3 region is CSAKPGDYGYTF. The CDR3 DNA sequence: TGCAGTGCAAAACCGGGGGACTATGGCTACACCTTC.

The chain uses TRBV2 and TRBJ2-2, with 9 bases identical to TRBD2. This CDR3 region has 15 residues. V lost 7 bases and J lost 4; bases outside the gene matches: 7. CDR1 and CDR2 (germline): SNHLY, FYNNEI. The chain's CDR3 is CASKNSGRGTGELFF. The CDR3 DNA is TGTGCCAGCAAGAATAGCGGGAGAGGCACCGGGGAGCTGTTTTTT.

This clonotype was picked up a small number of times. The CDR3 region is CASTPPGSSGANVLTF. CDR3 coding DNA: TGTGCCAGCACACCTCCAGGGAGCTCTGGGGCCAACGTCCTGACTTTC. The V gene is TRBV5-6, the J gene TRBJ2-6, with D perhaps being TRBD1 or TRBD2 (5 bases each). CDR1 is SGHDT and CDR2 is YYEEEE in the germline V gene. CDR3 length: 16 residues. V was trimmed by 6 bases and J by 0 bases, leaving 13 bases between them.

This clonotype was counted ten times or more. The J gene is TRBJ2-3, the V gene TRBV20-1; the D is unclear. Germline-derived CDR1 and CDR2 are DFQATT and SNEGSKA (reference sequence). The CDR3 extends over 15 amino acids. V lost 3 bases and J 0 bases, leaving 13 bases between the germline ends. The CDR3 protein is CSASFLGTSTDTQYF. CDR3 coding DNA: TGCAGTGCTAGCTTTTTGGGTACGAGCACAGATACGCAGTATTTT.

The genes are TRBV19 and TRBJ1-4; D unresolved. This CDR3 region has 13 residues. V lost 5 bases to trimming and J lost 8 bases, with 12 bases between them. Germline V gene sequence: CDR1 LNHDA, CDR2 SQIVND (reference sequence). In DNA, the CDR3 is TGTGCCAGTAGTCGAGATGTGGTCGAAAAACTGTTTTTT. It specifies CASSRDVVEKLFF.

CDR3 nucleotides: TGCGCCAGCAGCTTCACTAGCGGCACGACAATTGAGCAGTTCTTC. It yields the protein CASSFTSGTTIEQFF. The chain recombines TRBV5-1 with TRBJ2-1, with TRBD2 matching 8 bases. The CDR3 loop spans 15 amino acids. Trimming removed 2 bases from V and 9 bases from J; junction bases left unmatched: 10. CDR1 is SGHRS, CDR2 YFSETQ, per germline.

This clonotype was detected a few times. The junction departs from the called germline gene at one end, perhaps through a read error. The CDR3 sequence: CSARGGQASPGELFF. The CDR3 coding sequence is TGCAGTGCCAGAGGTGGGCAGGCCTCTCCCGGGGAGCTGTTTTTT. The J gene is TRBJ2-2, the V gene TRBV20-1; D gene uncertain. Looked up from germline, CDR1 is DFQATT and CDR2 is SNEGSKA (reference sequence). The CDR3 is made up of 15 amino acids.

The CDR3 here is CASSLRSGMNTEAFF. CDR3 DNA sequence: TGTGCCAGCAGCTTGCGGTCTGGGATGAACACTGAAGCTTTCTTT. This chain joins TRBV7-3 and TRBJ1-1; D is unclear. Per the germline V gene, CDR1 is SGHTA and CDR2 is FQGTGA. V lost 3 bases to trimming and J lost 0 bases, with 11 bases between them. The CDR3 runs 15 residues.

This clonotype has a count of ten or more. The V call is TRBV7-2, the J call TRBJ2-3, with TRBD2 matching over 7 bases. The germline V gene encodes CDR1 SGHTA and CDR2 FQGNSA. The junction had 14 bases not matched to a gene; V was cut back by 5 bases and J by 3 bases. This CDR3 spans 17 amino acids. CDR3 DNA sequence: TGTGCCAGCAGCCGATTAGGTGCGCGGGAGAGGACAGATACGCAGTATTTT. This encodes CASSRLGARERTDTQYF.

The sample holds many counts of this clonotype. The chain uses TRBV5-1 and TRBJ1-6; D not resolved. Germline CDR1 and CDR2: SGHRS and YFSETQ. The CDR3 has 14 residues. V was cut by 0 bases and J by 5 bases, with 6 bases left in between. CDR3 DNA sequence: TGCGCCAGCAGCTTGGAAGGGCATAATTCACCCCTCCACTTT. Translating gives CASSLEGHNSPLHF.

At least ten counts were recorded for this clonotype. This chain links TRBV11-2 with TRBJ2-1, with D maybe TRBD2 (5 bases). CDR3 length: 15 amino acids. Germline V gene lookup returns CDR1 SGHAT and CDR2 FQNNGV. The V gene lost 2 bases and the J gene lost 5 bases, with 13 bases spanning the gap. The CDR3 sequence: CASSLTPPGNNEQFF. CDR3 bases: TGTGCCAGCAGCTTAACGCCCCCGGGAAACAATGAGCAGTTCTTC.

The chain links TRBV5-1 to TRBJ1-2, with 8 bases fitting TRBD1. Germline-derived CDR1 and CDR2 are SGHRS and YFSETQ. After removal of 4 bases from V and 9 bases from J, the junction contained 14 bases not matched to a gene. The CDR3 loop spans 15 amino acids. In nucleotides, the CDR3 is TGCGCCAGCAGCGGAGACGGGACAGGTACTGTACGCTACACCTTC. As protein: CASSGDGTGTVRYTF.

This clonotype came up many times. The chain carries TRBV7-2 and TRBJ1-5; no definite D call. Germline V gene sequence: CDR1 SGHTA, CDR2 FQGNSA. The CDR3 is 18 residues long. V was trimmed by 1 base and J by 0 bases, leaving 16 bases between them. The CDR3 DNA follows: TGTGCCAGCAGCTTAGTAGCCAGCCAAAAGTATAGCAATCAGCCCCAGCATTTT. Amino acids: CASSLVASQKYSNQPQHF.

This clonotype showed up just a few times. This chain uses TRBV7-9 with TRBJ1-1; D is unclear. Germline CDR1 is SEHNR and CDR2 is FQNEAQ (reference sequence). Trimming left V 8 bases short and J 5 bases short, with 18 bases between. The CDR3 runs to 14 residues. Here the CDR3 DNA reads TGTGCCAGCCGCATAGGAGGGATGGGAACTGAAGCTTTCTTT. This encodes CASRIGGMGTEAFF.

The gene calls are TRBV4-1 and TRBJ2-4; D tentatively reads TRBD1 or TRBD2 (5 bases each). Trimming removed 4 bases from V and 0 bases from J, with 16 bases in between. Germline V gene sequence: CDR1 MGHRA, CDR2 YSYEKL. The CDR3 is made up of 17 amino acids. The CDR3 nucleotides read TGCGCCAGCAGCCTACGCCATGGGGGAGTAGCCAAAAACATTCAGTACTTC. It translates to CASSLRHGGVAKNIQYF.

The chain couples TRBV30 to TRBJ2-7, with TRBD2 identical over 11 bases. The CDR3 contains 15 residues. Germline assignment: CDR1 GTSNPN and CDR2 SVGIG (reference sequence). Germline trimming cut 5 bases from V and 6 bases from J; bases unmatched to any gene: 12. As DNA, the CDR3 is TGTGCCTGGGGATCCCTGGGGCTAGCGGGAGGCGAGCAGTACTTC. Its translation is CAWGSLGLAGGEQYF.

In this sample, this clonotype turned up many times. The chain has TRBV18 and TRBJ1-5; 9 bases are a match to TRBD1. Per the germline V gene, CDR1 is KGHSH and CDR2 is LQKENI. This CDR3 has 13 amino acids. V lost 6 bases to trimming and J lost 4 bases; unmatched junction nucleotides: 1. The CDR3 is CASSTGGNQPQHF. DNA of the CDR3: TGTGCCAGCTCGACAGGGGGGAATCAGCCCCAGCATTTT.

Note on this clonotype: A much larger clone differs from this one at a single base, so this may be a read error. The J gene is TRBJ1-5, the V gene TRBV12-3 or TRBV12-4, with TRBD1 identical over 9 bases. The CDR3 loop spans 15 amino acids. The CDR3 loop reads CTSSFLQGAGQPQHF. As DNA, the CDR3 is TGTACCAGCAGTTTCTTACAGGGGGCAGGGCAGCCCCAGCATTTT.

This clonotype showed up many times. The CDR3 DNA reads TGCGCCAGCAGCTTTGACAGGGGGGGGTACAATGAGCAGTTCTTC. It yields the protein CASSFDRGGYNEQFF. The chain carries TRBV5-1 and TRBJ2-1; 9 nucleotides align to TRBD1. The CDR3 totals 15 residues. J lost 4 bases, V lost 2 bases, and 4 bases had no gene match. Per the germline V gene, CDR1 is SGHRS and CDR2 is YFSETQ. The full variable domain, with the rest looked up from reference TRBV5-1 and TRBJ2-1, is KAGVTQTPRYLIKTRGQQVTLSCSPISGHRSVSWYQQTPGQGLQFLFEYFSETQRNKGNFPGRFSGRQFSNSRSEMNVSTLELGDSALYLCASSFDRGGYNEQFFGPGTRLTVL.

This clonotype appeared many times. This chain links TRBV7-8 with TRBJ1-5; weak D call: TRBD1 (5 bases). CDR1 and CDR2 from the germline V gene are SGHVS and FQNEAQ. This CDR3 spans 13 amino acids. V was cut by 5 bases and J by 8 bases, with 13 bases left in between. CDR3 loop: CASSPGTWKPQHF. CDR3 coding DNA: TGTGCCAGCAGCCCAGGGACGTGGAAGCCCCAGCATTTT.

The V and J genes are TRBV6-1 and TRBJ2-5; TRBD1 matches at 11 bases. The CDR3 is 16 residues long. V shed 7 bases, J shed 2 bases, and the junction held 9 bases outside the gene matches. Germline CDR1 and CDR2: MNHNS and SASEGT. The CDR3 sequence is CASTPEGDRGQETQYF. In DNA form, the CDR3 reads TGTGCCAGCACCCCAGAAGGGGACAGGGGGCAAGAGACCCAGTACTTC.

The DNA for the CDR3 is TGCAGTGCTAGGGTTGTGAGGGGGATGAATGAGCAGTTCTTC. Translating gives CSARVVRGMNEQFF. The chain uses TRBV20-1 and TRBJ2-1, with a possible D match to TRBD1 (6 bases). This CDR3 region has 14 residues. Germline lookup yields CDR1 DFQATT and CDR2 SNEGSKA (reference sequence). V was pared by 3 bases and J by 7 bases, with 16 bases between.

This clonotype appeared many times. The chain combines TRBV5-1 with TRBJ2-7, with D perhaps matching TRBD1 (6 bases). Trimming took 3 bases from V and 5 from J, leaving 15 bases between them. The length of the CDR3 is 14 residues. CDR1 and CDR2 (germline): SGHRS, YFSETQ. This CDR3 is CASSSTTGSNEQYF. In nucleotides, the CDR3 is TGCGCCAGCAGCTCAACTACAGGGTCCAACGAGCAGTACTTC.

V and J are TRBV5-1 and TRBJ2-7; D tentatively reads TRBD1 or TRBD2 (6 bases each). Germline values: CDR1 SGHRS, CDR2 YFSETQ. The CDR3 contains 13 residues. Trimming shortened V by 4 bases and J by 6 bases, and 14 bases separated the two germline ends. The CDR3 sequence is CASSGGQSREQYF. The DNA for the CDR3 is TGCGCCAGCAGCGGGGGGCAGTCACGCGAGCAGTACTTC. Full variable domain (remainder filled in from reference TRBV5-1 and TRBJ2-7): KAGVTQTPRYLIKTRGQQVTLSCSPISGHRSVSWYQQTPGQGLQFLFEYFSETQRNKGNFPGRFSGRQFSNSRSEMNVSTLELGDSALYLCASSGGQSREQYFGPGTRLTVT.

The chain recombines TRBV28 with TRBJ2-3; TRBD2 agrees at 13 bases. CDR3 size: 18 residues. V lost 8 bases, J lost 5 bases, and 16 bases stayed unmatched. Per the germline V gene, CDR1 is MDHEN and CDR2 is SYDVKM. Here the CDR3 DNA reads TGTGCCAGCGGCCCCCGCCTAGGGACTAGCGGGGATGGAGATACGCAGTATTTT. It specifies CASGPRLGTSGDGDTQYF.